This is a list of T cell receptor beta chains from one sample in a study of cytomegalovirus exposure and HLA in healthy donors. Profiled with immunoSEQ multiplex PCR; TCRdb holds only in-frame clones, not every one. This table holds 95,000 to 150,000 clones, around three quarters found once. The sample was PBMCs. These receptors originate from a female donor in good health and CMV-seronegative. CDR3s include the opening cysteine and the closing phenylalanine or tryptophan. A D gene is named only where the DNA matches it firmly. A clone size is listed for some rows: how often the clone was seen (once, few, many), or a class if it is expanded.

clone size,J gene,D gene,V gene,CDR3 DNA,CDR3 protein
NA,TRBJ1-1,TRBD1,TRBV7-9,TGTTCCAGCAGCTTTCAGGGGGCTTGGACTGAAGCTTTCTTT,CSSSFQGAWTEAFF
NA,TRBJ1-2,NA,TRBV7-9,TGTTCCAGCAGCCAAAGCTTAGGCTACACCTTC,CSSSQSLGYTF
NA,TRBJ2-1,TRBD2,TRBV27,TGTGCCAGCAGTTTATCTCCAGCGGGGCTATCCTACAATGAGCAGTTCTTC,CASSLSPAGLSYNEQFF
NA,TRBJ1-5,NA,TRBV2,TGTGCCAGCAGTGAGTGGGGAACGGCGGGAACGAGCAATCAGCCCCAGCATTTT,CASSEWGTAGTSNQPQHF
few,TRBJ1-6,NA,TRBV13,TGTGCCAGCAGCTCGGGGAATTCACCCCTCCACTTT,CASSSGNSPLHF
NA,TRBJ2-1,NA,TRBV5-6,TGTGCCAGCAGCGAGTATGGCGGGTCCTCCTACAATGAGCAGTTCTTC,CASSEYGGSSYNEQFF
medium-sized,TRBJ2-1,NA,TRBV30,TGTGCCTGGAACCTTGGGGGGTACCCCTACAATGAGCAGTTCTTC,CAWNLGGYPYNEQFF
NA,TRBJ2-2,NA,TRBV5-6,TGTGCCGGGAGGAAGGGGGGGAGCACCGGGGAGCTGTTTTTT,CAGRKGGSTGELFF
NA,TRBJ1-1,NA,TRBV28,TGTGCCAGCCTCGCGGGGAGCTTGGAAGCTTTCTTT,CASLAGSLEAFF
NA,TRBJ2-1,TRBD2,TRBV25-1,TGTGCCAGCAGTGAATTGACTAGCGGGTACAATGAGCAGTTCTTC,CASSELTSGYNEQFF
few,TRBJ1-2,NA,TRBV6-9,TGTGCCAGCAGTTATCCCAGGGCCCACTTAAACTATGGCTACACCTTC,CASSYPRAHLNYGYTF
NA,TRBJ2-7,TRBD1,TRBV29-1,TGCAGCGTACCTGACAGGGAGAGCCCCTACGAGCAGTACTTC,CSVPDRESPYEQYF
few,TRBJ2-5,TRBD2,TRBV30,TGTGCCTGGACCTATAGCGGGGCCAAAGAGACCCAGTACTTC,CAWTYSGAKETQYF
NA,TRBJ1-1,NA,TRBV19,TGTGCCAGTAGTATAACCCGCCAGAGGAGGGAACGATACACTGAAGCTTTCTTT,CASSITRQRRERYTEAFF
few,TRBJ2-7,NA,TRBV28,TGTGCCAGCAGAACCAGGACAGCGCCCTACGAGCAGTACTTC,CASRTRTAPYEQYF
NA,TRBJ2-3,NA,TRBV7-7,TGTGCCAGCAGCTTAGCACGGACAGATACGCAGTATTTT,CASSLARTDTQYF
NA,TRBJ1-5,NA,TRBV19,TGTGCCAGTAGAGCCCGCAATCAGCCCCAGCATTTT,CASRARNQPQHF
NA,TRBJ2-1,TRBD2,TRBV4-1,TGCGCCAGCAGCCACAGGACTAGCGGGGCTAGCTCCTACAATGAGCAGTTCTTC,CASSHRTSGASSYNEQFF
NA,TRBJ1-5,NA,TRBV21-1,TGTGCCAGCAGCAAAGAGAGCTGGAGGGGCAATCAGCCCCAGCATTTT,CASSKESWRGNQPQHF
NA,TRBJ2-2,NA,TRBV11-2,TGTGCCAGCAGCTCTCTCCTAGGGAGGAAACCCGGGGAGCTGTTTTTT,CASSSLLGRKPGELFF
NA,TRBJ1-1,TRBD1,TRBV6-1,TGTGCCAGCAGTGAAGCGGACAGGGGCCCTGAAGCTTTCTTT,CASSEADRGPEAFF
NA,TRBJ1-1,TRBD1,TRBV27,TGTGCCAGCAGTTACGGGACAGGGTACACTGAAGCTTTCTTT,CASSYGTGYTEAFF
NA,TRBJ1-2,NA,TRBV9,TGTGCCAGCAGCGTAAGATACCGGGACATGGATGGCTACACCTTC,CASSVRYRDMDGYTF
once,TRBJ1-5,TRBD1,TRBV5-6,TGTGCCAGCAGCTTGGGGACAGGTGGAAGTCAGCCCCAGCATTTT,CASSLGTGGSQPQHF